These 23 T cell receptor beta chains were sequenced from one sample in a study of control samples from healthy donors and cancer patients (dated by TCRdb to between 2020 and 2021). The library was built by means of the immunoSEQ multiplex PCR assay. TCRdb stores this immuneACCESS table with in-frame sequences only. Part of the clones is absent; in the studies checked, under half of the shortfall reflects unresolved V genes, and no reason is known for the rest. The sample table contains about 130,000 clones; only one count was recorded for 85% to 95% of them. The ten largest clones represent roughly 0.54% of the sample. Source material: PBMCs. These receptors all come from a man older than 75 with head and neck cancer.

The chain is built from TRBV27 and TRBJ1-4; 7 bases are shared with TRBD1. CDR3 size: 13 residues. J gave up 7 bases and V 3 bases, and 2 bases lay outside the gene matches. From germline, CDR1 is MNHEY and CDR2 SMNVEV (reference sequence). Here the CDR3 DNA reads TGTGCCAGCAGTTTTCAGGGGGGTGAAAAACTGTTTTTT. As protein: CASSFQGGEKLFF. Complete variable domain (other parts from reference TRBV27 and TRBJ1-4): EAQVTQNPRYLITVTGKKLTVTCSQNMNHEYMSWYRQDPGLGLRQIYYSMNVEVTDKGDVPEGYKVSRKEKRNFPLILESPSPNQTSLYFCASSFQGGEKLFFGSGTQLSVL.

The CDR3 DNA reads TGTGCCAGCAGCTTCCGCATGGGACACCCGGGGGAAAAACTGTTTTTT. This translates into CASSFRMGHPGEKLFF. This chain links TRBV7-6 with TRBJ1-4; possible D gene TRBD1, 6 bases. The CDR3 runs 16 residues. CDR1 and CDR2 (germline): SGHVS, FNYEAQ. V lost 3 bases to trimming and J lost 8 bases, with 19 bases between them.

The CDR3 sequence is CASKPRGGYGYTF. The DNA of the CDR3 is TGTGCCAGCAAACCCAGGGGAGGATATGGCTACACCTTC. The chain couples TRBV6-5 to TRBJ1-2; tentative D call: TRBD1 (6 bases). This CDR3 spans 13 amino acids. Between the trimmed V and J ends, which lost 7 bases and 5 bases, there was a span of 14 bases. Looked up from germline, CDR1 is MNHEY and CDR2 is SVGAGI.

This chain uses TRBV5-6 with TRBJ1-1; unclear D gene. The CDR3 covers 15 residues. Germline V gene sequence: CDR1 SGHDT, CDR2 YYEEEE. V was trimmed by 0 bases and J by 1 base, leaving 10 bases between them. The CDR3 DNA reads TGTGCCAGCAGCTTGGAGGAGGGCGGGAACACTGAAGCTTTCTTT. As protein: CASSLEEGGNTEAFF.

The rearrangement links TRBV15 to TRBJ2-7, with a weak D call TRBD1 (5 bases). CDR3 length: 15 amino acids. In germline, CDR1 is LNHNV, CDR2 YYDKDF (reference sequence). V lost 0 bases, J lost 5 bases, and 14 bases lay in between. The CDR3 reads CATSRDKGPWDEQYF. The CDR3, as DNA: TGTGCCACCAGCAGAGATAAGGGGCCCTGGGACGAGCAGTACTTC.

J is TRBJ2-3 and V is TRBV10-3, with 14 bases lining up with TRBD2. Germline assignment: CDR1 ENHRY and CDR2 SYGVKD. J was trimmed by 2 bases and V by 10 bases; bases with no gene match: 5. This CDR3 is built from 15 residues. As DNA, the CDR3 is TGTGCCACCCGGACTAGCGGGGGGATCACAGATACGCAGTATTTT. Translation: CATRTSGGITDTQYF.

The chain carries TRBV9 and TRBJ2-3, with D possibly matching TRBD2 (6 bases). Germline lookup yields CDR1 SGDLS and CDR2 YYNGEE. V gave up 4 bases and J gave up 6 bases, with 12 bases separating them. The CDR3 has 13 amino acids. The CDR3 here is CASSPLGGDTQYF. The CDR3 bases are TGTGCCAGCAGCCCTCTCGGGGGTGATACGCAGTATTTT.

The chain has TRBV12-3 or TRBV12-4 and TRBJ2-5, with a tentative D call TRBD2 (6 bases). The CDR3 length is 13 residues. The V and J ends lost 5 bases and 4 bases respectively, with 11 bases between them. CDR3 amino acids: CASSLRLVETQYF. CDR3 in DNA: TGTGCCAGCAGTCTTAGACTAGTAGAGACCCAGTACTTC.

This CDR3 reads CATSEAPVREQYF. The DNA of the CDR3 is TGTGCCACCAGTGAGGCCCCCGTCCGCGAGCAGTACTTC. V is TRBV24-1 and J is TRBJ2-7; D is unresolved. The germline gives CDR1 KGHDR, CDR2 SFDVKD. The CDR3 runs to 13 residues. Deletions cut 4 bases from V and 6 bases from J, with 12 bases between.

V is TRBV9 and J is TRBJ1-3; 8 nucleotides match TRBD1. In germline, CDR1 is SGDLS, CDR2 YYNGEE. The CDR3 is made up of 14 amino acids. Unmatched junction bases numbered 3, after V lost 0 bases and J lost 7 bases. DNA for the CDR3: TGTGCCAGCAGCGTAGGACAGGGGAAGAACACCATATATTTT. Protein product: CASSVGQGKNTIYF.

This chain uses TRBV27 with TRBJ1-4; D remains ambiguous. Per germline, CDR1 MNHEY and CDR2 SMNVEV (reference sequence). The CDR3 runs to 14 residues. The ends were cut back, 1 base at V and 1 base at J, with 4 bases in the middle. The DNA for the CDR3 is TGTGCCAGCAGTTTATATGGAACTAATGAAAAACTGTTTTTT. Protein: CASSLYGTNEKLFF.

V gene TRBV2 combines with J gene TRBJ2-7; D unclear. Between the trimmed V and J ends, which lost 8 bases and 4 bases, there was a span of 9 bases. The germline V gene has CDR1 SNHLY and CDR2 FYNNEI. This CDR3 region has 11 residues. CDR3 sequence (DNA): TGTGCCAGCGGGGTGGGATACGAGCAGTACTTC. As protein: CASGVGYEQYF.

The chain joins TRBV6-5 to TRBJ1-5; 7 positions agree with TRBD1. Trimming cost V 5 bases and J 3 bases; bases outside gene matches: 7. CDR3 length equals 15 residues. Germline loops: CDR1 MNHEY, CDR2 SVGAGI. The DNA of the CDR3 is TGTGCCAGCAGTCGGACAGGAGGGGTCAATCAGCCCCAGCATTTT. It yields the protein CASSRTGGVNQPQHF.

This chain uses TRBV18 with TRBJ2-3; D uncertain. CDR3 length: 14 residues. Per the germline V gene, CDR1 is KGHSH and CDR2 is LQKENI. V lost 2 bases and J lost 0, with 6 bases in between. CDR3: CASSPSASTDTQYF. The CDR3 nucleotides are TGTGCCAGCTCACCATCAGCCAGCACAGATACGCAGTATTTT.

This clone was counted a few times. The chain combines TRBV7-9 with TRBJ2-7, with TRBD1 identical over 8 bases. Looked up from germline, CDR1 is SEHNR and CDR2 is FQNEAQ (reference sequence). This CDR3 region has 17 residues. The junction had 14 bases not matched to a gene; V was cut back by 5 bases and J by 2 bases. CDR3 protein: CASSPGRTTGVAYEQYF. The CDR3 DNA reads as TGTGCCAGCAGCCCCGGGCGTACGACAGGGGTTGCCTACGAGCAGTACTTC.

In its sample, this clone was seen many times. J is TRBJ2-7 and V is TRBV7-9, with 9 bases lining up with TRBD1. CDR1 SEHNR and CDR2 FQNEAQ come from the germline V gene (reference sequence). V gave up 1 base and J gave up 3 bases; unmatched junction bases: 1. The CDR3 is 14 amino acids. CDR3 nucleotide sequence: TGTGCCAGCAGCTTAGTGACAGGGGGCTACGAGCAGTACTTC. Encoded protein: CASSLVTGGYEQYF.

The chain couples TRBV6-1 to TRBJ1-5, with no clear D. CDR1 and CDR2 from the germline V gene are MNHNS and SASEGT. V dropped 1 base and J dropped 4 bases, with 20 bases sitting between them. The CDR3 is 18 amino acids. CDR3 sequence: CASSEVSFLSSRNQPQHF. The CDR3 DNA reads TGTGCCAGCAGTGAAGTTAGCTTTTTGTCCTCCAGAAATCAGCCCCAGCATTTT.

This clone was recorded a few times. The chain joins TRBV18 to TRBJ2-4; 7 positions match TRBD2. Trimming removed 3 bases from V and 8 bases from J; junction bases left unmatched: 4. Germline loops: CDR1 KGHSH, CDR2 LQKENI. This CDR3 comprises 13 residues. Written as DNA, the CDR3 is TGTGCCAGCTCACCGGCGGGGGTAGACATTCAGTACTTC. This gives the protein CASSPAGVDIQYF.

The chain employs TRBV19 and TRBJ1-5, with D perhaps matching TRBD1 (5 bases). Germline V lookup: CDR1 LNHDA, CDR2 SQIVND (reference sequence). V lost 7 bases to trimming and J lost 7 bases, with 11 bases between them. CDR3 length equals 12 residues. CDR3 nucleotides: TGTGCCAGTAAGCGGGGGGACCAGCCCCAGCATTTT. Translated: CASKRGDQPQHF.

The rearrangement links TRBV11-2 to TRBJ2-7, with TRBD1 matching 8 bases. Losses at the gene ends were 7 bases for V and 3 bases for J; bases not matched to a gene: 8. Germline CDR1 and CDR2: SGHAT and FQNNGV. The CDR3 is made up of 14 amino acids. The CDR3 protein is CASTFRTGIYEQYF. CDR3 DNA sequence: TGTGCCAGCACCTTTAGGACAGGGATCTACGAGCAGTACTTC. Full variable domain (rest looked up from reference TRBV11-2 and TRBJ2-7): EAGVAQSPRYKIIEKRQSVAFWCNPISGHATLYWYQQILGQGPKLLIQFQNNGVVDDSQLPKDRFSAERLKGVDSTLKIQPAKLEDSAVYLCASTFRTGIYEQYFGPGTRLTVT.

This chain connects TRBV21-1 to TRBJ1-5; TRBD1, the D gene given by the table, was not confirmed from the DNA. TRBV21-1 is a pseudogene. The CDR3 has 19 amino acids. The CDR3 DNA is TGTGCCAGCATTCGGTCTGGGGGACACGGAATTTATAGCAATCAGCCCCAGCATTTT. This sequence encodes CASIRSGGHGIYSNQPQHF.

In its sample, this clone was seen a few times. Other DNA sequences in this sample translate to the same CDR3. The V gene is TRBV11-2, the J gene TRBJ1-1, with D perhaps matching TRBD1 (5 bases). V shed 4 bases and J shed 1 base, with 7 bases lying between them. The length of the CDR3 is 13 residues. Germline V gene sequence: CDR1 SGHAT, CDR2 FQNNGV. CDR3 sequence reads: CASSWGRNTEAFF. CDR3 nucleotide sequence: TGTGCCAGCAGCTGGGGACGGAACACTGAAGCTTTCTTT.

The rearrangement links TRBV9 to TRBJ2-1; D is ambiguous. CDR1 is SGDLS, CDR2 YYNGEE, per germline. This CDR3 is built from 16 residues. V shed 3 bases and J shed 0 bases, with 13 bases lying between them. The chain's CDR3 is CASSDGRVRSYNEQFF. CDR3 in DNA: TGTGCCAGCAGCGATGGTCGTGTACGCTCCTACAATGAGCAGTTCTTC. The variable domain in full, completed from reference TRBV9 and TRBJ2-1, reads DSGVTQTPKHLITATGQRVTLRCSPRSGDLSVYWYQQSLDQGLQFLIQYYNGEERAKGNILERFSAQQFPDLHSELNLSSLELGDSALYFCASSDGRVRSYNEQFFGPGTRLTVL.